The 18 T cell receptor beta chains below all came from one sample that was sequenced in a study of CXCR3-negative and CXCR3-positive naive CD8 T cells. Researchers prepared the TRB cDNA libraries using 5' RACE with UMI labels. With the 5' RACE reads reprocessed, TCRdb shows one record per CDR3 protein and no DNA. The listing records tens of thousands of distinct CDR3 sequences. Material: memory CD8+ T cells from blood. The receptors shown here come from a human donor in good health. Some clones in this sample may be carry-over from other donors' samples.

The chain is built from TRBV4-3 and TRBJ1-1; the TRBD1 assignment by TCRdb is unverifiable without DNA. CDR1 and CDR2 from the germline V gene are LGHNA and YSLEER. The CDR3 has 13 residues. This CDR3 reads CASSHGGNTEAFF.

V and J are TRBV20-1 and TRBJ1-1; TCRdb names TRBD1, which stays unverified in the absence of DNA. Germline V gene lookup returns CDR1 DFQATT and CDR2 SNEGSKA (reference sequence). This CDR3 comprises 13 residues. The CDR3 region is CSAREWGLTEAFF.

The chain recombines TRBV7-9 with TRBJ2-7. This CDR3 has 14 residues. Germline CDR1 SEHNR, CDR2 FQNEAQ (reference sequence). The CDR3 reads CASSVGSISYEQYF.

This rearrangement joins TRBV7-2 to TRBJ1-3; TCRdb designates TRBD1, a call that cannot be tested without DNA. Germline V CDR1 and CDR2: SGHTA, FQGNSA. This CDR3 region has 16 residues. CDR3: CASSVWTGSSGNTIYF.

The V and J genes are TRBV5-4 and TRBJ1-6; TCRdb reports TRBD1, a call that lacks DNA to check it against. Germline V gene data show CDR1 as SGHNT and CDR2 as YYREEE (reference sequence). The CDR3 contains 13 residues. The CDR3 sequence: CASSLGVGSPLHF.

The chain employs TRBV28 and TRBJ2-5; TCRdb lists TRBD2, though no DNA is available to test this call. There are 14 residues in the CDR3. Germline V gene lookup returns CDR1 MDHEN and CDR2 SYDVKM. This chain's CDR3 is CASSAGLVAEAQYF. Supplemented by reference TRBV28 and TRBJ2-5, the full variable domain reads DVKVTQSSRYLVKRTGEKVFLECVQDMDHENMFWYRQDPGLGLRLIYFSYDVKMKEKGDIPEGYSVSREKKERFSLILESASTNQTSMYLCASSAGLVAEAQYFGPGTRLLVL.

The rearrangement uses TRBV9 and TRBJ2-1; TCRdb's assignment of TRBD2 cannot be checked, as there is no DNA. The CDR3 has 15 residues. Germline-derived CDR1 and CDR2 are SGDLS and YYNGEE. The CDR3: CASSPASGMYNEQFF. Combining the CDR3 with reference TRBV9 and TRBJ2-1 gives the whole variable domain DSGVTQTPKHLITATGQRVTLRCSPRSGDLSVYWYQQSLDQGLQFLIQYYNGEERAKGNILERFSAQQFPDLHSELNLSSLELGDSALYFCASSPASGMYNEQFFGPGTRLTVL.

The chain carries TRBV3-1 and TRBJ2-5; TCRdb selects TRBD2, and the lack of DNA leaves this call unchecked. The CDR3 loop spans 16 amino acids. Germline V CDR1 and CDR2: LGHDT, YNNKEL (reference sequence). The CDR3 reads CASSQEAGLAGETQYF.

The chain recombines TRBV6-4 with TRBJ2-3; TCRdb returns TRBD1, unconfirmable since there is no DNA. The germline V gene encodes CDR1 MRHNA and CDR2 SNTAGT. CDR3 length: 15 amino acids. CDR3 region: CASSEDGGALDTQYF.

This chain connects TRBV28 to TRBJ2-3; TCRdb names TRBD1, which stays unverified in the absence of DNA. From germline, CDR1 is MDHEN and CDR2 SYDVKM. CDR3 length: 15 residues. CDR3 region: CASTDRKTSTDTQYF.

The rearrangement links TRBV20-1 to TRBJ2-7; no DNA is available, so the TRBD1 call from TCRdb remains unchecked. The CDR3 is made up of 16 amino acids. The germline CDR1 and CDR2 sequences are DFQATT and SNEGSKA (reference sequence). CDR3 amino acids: CSARGGGLPGVHEQYF.

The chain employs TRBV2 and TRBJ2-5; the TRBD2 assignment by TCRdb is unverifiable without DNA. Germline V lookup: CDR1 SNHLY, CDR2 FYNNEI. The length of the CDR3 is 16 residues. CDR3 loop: CASSESAGWVIETQYF.

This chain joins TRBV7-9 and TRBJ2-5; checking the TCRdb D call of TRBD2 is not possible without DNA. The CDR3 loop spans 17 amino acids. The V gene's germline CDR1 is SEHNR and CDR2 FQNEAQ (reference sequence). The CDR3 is CASGPTSGGSAGETQYF.

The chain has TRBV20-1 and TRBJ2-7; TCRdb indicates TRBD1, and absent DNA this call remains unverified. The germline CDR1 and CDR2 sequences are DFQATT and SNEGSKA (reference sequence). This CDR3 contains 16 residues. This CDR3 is CSARDHRDGVSYEQYF.

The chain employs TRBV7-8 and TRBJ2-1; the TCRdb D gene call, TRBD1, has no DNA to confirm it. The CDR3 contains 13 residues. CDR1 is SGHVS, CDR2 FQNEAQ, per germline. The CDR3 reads CASSSHRAGEQFF.

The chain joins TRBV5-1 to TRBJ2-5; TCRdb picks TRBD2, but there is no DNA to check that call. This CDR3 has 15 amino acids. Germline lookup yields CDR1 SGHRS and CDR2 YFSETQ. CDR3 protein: CASSLRREPQETQYF.

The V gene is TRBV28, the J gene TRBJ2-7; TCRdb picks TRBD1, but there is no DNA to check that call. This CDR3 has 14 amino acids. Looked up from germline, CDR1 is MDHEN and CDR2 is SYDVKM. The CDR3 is CASRPPGQGYEQYF.

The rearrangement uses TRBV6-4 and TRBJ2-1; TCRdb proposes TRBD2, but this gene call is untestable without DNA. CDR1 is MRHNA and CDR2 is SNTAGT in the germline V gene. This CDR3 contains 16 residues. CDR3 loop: CASSETGTSGYNEQFF.